The next 16 T cell receptor beta chains were all read from a single sample in a study of blood T cell repertoires in COVID-19. The protocol was immunoSEQ multiplex PCR, while the TCRdb copy is restricted to in-frame clones and leaves out a portion. The table shows roughly 250,000 clones, with 82% occurring only once. The sequencing sample was made of peripheral blood. These receptors were taken from a woman of 80 years or more with active or convalescent COVID-19.

The chain has TRBV4-2 and TRBJ1-2, with a tentative D call TRBD1 (6 bases). V gave up 3 bases and J gave up 3 bases, with 14 bases separating them. This CDR3 contains 15 residues. Germline lookup yields CDR1 LGHNA and CDR2 YNFKEQ. DNA of the CDR3: TGTGCCAGCAGCCAGGACAATACAGGGCACTATGGCTACACCTTC. Protein product: CASSQDNTGHYGYTF.

The genes are TRBV7-9 and TRBJ1-1; D is unclear. The CDR3 consists of 14 residues. The V gene's germline CDR1 is SEHNR and CDR2 FQNEAQ (reference sequence). Trimming took 1 base from V and 4 from J, leaving 10 bases between them. The CDR3 here is CASSLEVRSTEAFF. In DNA form, the CDR3 reads TGTGCCAGCAGCTTAGAAGTAAGGAGCACTGAAGCTTTCTTT.

V and J are TRBV30 and TRBJ2-7; 9 nucleotides match TRBD1. The CDR3 length is 16 residues. J lost 2 bases, V lost 0 bases, and 8 bases had no gene match. Germline CDR1 GTSNPN, CDR2 SVGIG (reference sequence). The CDR3 coding sequence is TGTGCCTGGAGTGTACTCGGTGGGACAGGGACCTACGAGCAGTACTTC. Its translation: CAWSVLGGTGTYEQYF.

The table lists this clone with a count of one. This sequence joins TRBV10-3 and TRBJ1-2, with 10 bases identical to TRBD1. CDR1 and CDR2 from the germline V gene are ENHRY and SYGVKD. This CDR3 is built from 14 residues. The J segment lost 6 bases and the V segment lost 6 bases, leaving 7 bases of the junction unmatched. The CDR3 loop reads CAISPGGQGNGYTF. The CDR3 DNA is TGTGCCATCAGCCCCGGGGGACAGGGGAATGGCTACACCTTC.

The chain has TRBV7-2 and TRBJ2-3; 7 bases are a match to TRBD1. Germline V gene lookup returns CDR1 SGHTA and CDR2 FQGNSA. The junction had 6 bases not matched to a gene; V was cut back by 4 bases and J by 2 bases. The CDR3 is 15 amino acids. CDR3 amino acids: CASSSQGSSTDTQYF. In nucleotides, the CDR3 is TGTGCCAGCAGCTCACAGGGGAGCTCCACAGATACGCAGTATTTT.

The chain joins TRBV19 to TRBJ1-5, with TRBD1 matching 8 bases. Germline V lookup: CDR1 LNHDA, CDR2 SQIVND (reference sequence). V gave up 6 bases and J gave up 6 bases; unmatched junction bases: 10. This CDR3 comprises 15 residues. The CDR3 reads CASSRTGNIGQPQHF. The CDR3 DNA reads TGTGCCAGTAGCAGGACAGGGAACATCGGTCAGCCCCAGCATTTT.

The chain links TRBV5-6 to TRBJ2-1; 15 bases fit TRBD2. The V segment lost 5 bases and the J segment 4 bases; nucleotides outside the gene matches: 4. Germline V gene lookup returns CDR1 SGHDT and CDR2 YYEEEE. The length of the CDR3 is 16 residues. The CDR3 region is CASRWTSGGVYNEQFF. CDR3 bases: TGTGCCAGCAGGTGGACTAGCGGGGGGGTATACAATGAGCAGTTCTTC.

A remark on this clone: Other DNA sequences in this specimen translate into the identical CDR3. The chain joins TRBV28 to TRBJ1-6; D gene unclear. The CDR3 covers 11 residues. Trimming shortened V by 6 bases and J by 6 bases, and 3 bases separated the two germline ends. Per the germline V gene, CDR1 is MDHEN and CDR2 is SYDVKM. In DNA form, the CDR3 reads TGTGCCAGCAGCGGTAATTCACCCCTCCACTTT. Its protein is CASSGNSPLHF.

This sequence joins TRBV3-1 (or the pseudogene TRBV3-2) and TRBJ1-4; 9 bases are a match to TRBD1. Trimming cost V 2 bases and J 7 bases; bases outside gene matches: 5. CDR1 and CDR2 (germline): LGHDT, YNNKEL (reference sequence). This CDR3 contains 15 residues. The CDR3 reads CASSQLTGGSEKLFF. The CDR3 nucleotides are TGTGCCAGCAGCCAACTAACAGGGGGCAGTGAAAAACTGTTTTTT.

V gene TRBV29-1 combines with J gene TRBJ2-1; unclear D gene. CDR1 is SQVTM, CDR2 ANQGSEA, per germline. V dropped 3 bases and J dropped 4 bases, with 10 bases sitting between them. The CDR3 covers 13 residues. The CDR3 protein is CSVDWADYNEQFF. CDR3 nucleotides: TGCAGCGTTGACTGGGCAGATTACAATGAGCAGTTCTTC.

This CDR3 reads CASSLSRGRETQYF. CDR3 coding DNA: TGTGCCAGCAGCTTGTCGAGGGGGCGAGAGACCCAGTACTTC. This chain joins TRBV5-8 and TRBJ2-5, with 7 positions matching TRBD1. CDR3 length: 14 residues. Germline V gives CDR1 SGHTS, CDR2 YDEGEE. J was trimmed by 4 bases and V by 1 base; bases with no gene match: 4.

The chain uses TRBV27 and TRBJ1-5, with 7 bases aligning to TRBD1. V lost 5 bases and J lost 5; bases outside the gene matches: 3. The germline V gene encodes CDR1 MNHEY and CDR2 SMNVEV (reference sequence). The CDR3 covers 13 residues. CDR3: CASSPDRDQPQHF. CDR3 nucleotide sequence: TGTGCCAGCAGTCCTGACAGGGATCAGCCCCAGCATTTT.

This rearrangement joins TRBV5-1 to TRBJ2-5; 9 bases are shared with TRBD1. Germline assignment: CDR1 SGHRS and CDR2 YFSETQ. This CDR3 comprises 15 residues. V lost 3 bases and J lost 4; bases outside the gene matches: 7. This CDR3 reads CASSWGTGRVETQYF. Here the CDR3 DNA reads TGCGCCAGCAGCTGGGGGACAGGGAGAGTAGAGACCCAGTACTTC.

The gene calls are TRBV18 and TRBJ1-4, with a possible D match to TRBD1 (5 bases). The V end was cut by 3 bases, the J end by 4 bases, with 9 bases between. Germline loops: CDR1 KGHSH, CDR2 LQKENI. The CDR3 runs 14 residues. Written as DNA, the CDR3 is TGTGCCAGCTCACCTCGACAGAGTAATGAAAAACTGTTTTTT. This codes for CASSPRQSNEKLFF.

The V call is TRBV15, the J call TRBJ2-7; D unclear. The CDR3 totals 14 residues. With 0 bases removed from V and 4 bases from J, the gap between germline ends came to 10 bases. From germline, CDR1 is LNHNV and CDR2 YYDKDF (reference sequence). The CDR3 DNA reads TGTGCCACCAGCAGAGAGGTACAGTTATACGAGCAGTACTTC. Protein: CATSREVQLYEQYF.

The chain links TRBV9 to TRBJ2-7; TRBD1 is a possible D gene (5 bases). The CDR3 loop spans 14 amino acids. Trimming removed 4 bases from V and 0 bases from J, with 11 bases in between. The germline V gene has CDR1 SGDLS and CDR2 YYNGEE. The CDR3 spells CASSSATGSYEQYF. The CDR3 DNA sequence: TGTGCCAGCAGCTCCGCCACAGGCTCCTACGAGCAGTACTTC. The entire variable domain, with the rest obtained from reference TRBV9 and TRBJ2-7, is as follows: DSGVTQTPKHLITATGQRVTLRCSPRSGDLSVYWYQQSLDQGLQFLIQYYNGEERAKGNILERFSAQQFPDLHSELNLSSLELGDSALYFCASSSATGSYEQYFGPGTRLTVT.